Each of the 27 T cell receptor beta chains below was sequenced from the same sample in a study of siplizumab effects on memory and regulatory T cells. Repertoires were generated with immunoSEQ multiplex PCR, while TCRdb's copy carries only in-frame clones and drops some. There are 90,000 to 130,000 clones in the sample; around nine tenths occur only once, and 1.3% lies in the top ten. Sequences were obtained from CD4+ T cells sorted from blood. These receptor sequences come from a human donor in good health.

The CDR3 nucleotides are TGTGCCAGCAGGCCTGGGACATCTGGAAACTATGGCTACACCTTC. As protein: CASRPGTSGNYGYTF. The chain employs TRBV6-6 and TRBJ1-2, with D possibly TRBD1 on 6 matching bases. The V end lost 6 bases, the J end lost 2 bases, and 16 bases lay between the germline ends. The CDR3 is made up of 15 amino acids. Germline CDR1 reads MNHNY; CDR2 reads SVGAGI (reference sequence).

Remarks on this clone: The sample holds other DNA sequences that translate to the same CDR3. The V gene is TRBV18, the J gene TRBJ2-1; weak D call: TRBD2 (6 bases). This CDR3 is 12 amino acids long. V dropped 3 bases and J dropped 9 bases, with 9 bases sitting between them. Germline CDR1 KGHSH, CDR2 LQKENI. The DNA of the CDR3 is TGTGCCAGCTCACCGGCGGAGGGTGAGCAGTTCTTC. It translates to CASSPAEGEQFF.

This chain connects TRBV5-8 to TRBJ2-3, with TRBD1 identical over 8 bases. The J segment lost 1 base and the V segment lost 3 bases, leaving 4 bases of the junction unmatched. Germline assignment: CDR1 SGHTS and CDR2 YDEGEE. This CDR3 spans 15 amino acids. The CDR3 spells CASSSTGQGTDTQYF. CDR3 DNA sequence: TGTGCCAGCAGCTCTACGGGACAGGGCACAGATACGCAGTATTTT.

J is TRBJ1-1 and V is TRBV30; no clear D gene. The germline V and J ends were trimmed by 0 bases and 4 bases, with 9 bases remaining between them. Germline V CDR1 and CDR2: GTSNPN, SVGIG (reference sequence). The CDR3 extends over 13 amino acids. CDR3 residues: CAWSVQEGTEAFF. The CDR3 DNA reads TGTGCCTGGAGTGTCCAGGAGGGCACTGAAGCTTTCTTT.

The chain links TRBV6-5 to TRBJ1-2; D gene ambiguous. V gave up 0 bases and J gave up 0 bases, with 11 bases separating them. The CDR3 is made up of 16 amino acids. Germline loops: CDR1 MNHEY, CDR2 SVGAGI. CDR3 protein: CASSYSASEANYGYTF. DNA of the CDR3: TGTGCCAGCAGTTACTCGGCAAGTGAAGCTAACTATGGCTACACCTTC.

The rearrangement uses TRBV4-2 and TRBJ1-5, with D unresolved. The V and J ends lost 2 bases and 3 bases respectively, with 11 bases between them. The CDR3 is made up of 15 amino acids. Per the germline V gene, CDR1 is LGHNA and CDR2 is YNFKEQ. The DNA for the CDR3 is TGTGCCAGCAGCCAAACTGGGAGGGACAATCAGCCCCAGCATTTT. It is translated as CASSQTGRDNQPQHF.

This chain links TRBV2 with TRBJ1-2; D gene uncertain. Germline CDR1 SNHLY, CDR2 FYNNEI. V lost 6 bases and J lost 2, with 10 bases in between. The CDR3 contains 13 residues. The chain's CDR3 is CASSAGGNYGYTF. CDR3 DNA: TGTGCCAGCAGCGCTGGAGGGAACTATGGCTACACCTTC.

The chain employs TRBV6-1 and TRBJ2-5; no clear D gene. The CDR3 loop spans 15 amino acids. Trimming pared 4 bases from V and 0 bases from J, leaving 12 bases between. Germline assignment: CDR1 MNHNS and CDR2 SASEGT. DNA for the CDR3: TGTGCCAGCAGTGCCCTACCATCGTACCAAGAGACCCAGTACTTC. Translated: CASSALPSYQETQYF.

To note about this clone: At one end, the junction sequence differs from germline, possibly due to a read error. The rearrangement joins TRBV4-1 to TRBJ2-5; 11 nucleotides agree with TRBD1. Near its end, the DNA agrees better with TRBJ2-7, so the J call may be wrong. The V gene's germline CDR1 is MGHRA and CDR2 YSYEKL. This CDR3 region has 16 residues. CDR3 sequence (DNA): TGCGCCAGCAGACAAGGTCTCGGACAGGGGGCTTACGAGCAGTACTTC. Amino acids: CASRQGLGQGAYEQYF.

V usage is TRBV29-1 and J usage is TRBJ2-1; D not resolved. Trimming pared 4 bases from V and 4 bases from J, leaving 11 bases between. The length of the CDR3 is 13 residues. The germline V gene encodes CDR1 SQVTM and CDR2 ANQGSEA. The DNA of the CDR3 is TGCAGCGTTGGATTAGTGAGATACAATGAGCAGTTCTTC. Its translation is CSVGLVRYNEQFF.

The chain combines TRBV6-1 with TRBJ2-7; TRBD1 agrees at 7 bases. V lost 6 bases and J lost 3; bases outside the gene matches: 5. The CDR3 runs 13 residues. Germline CDR1 reads MNHNS; CDR2 reads SASEGT. The CDR3 sequence is CASRTGQSYEQYF. The CDR3, as DNA: TGTGCCAGCAGGACGGGACAGAGCTACGAGCAGTACTTC.

V is TRBV11-2 and J is TRBJ2-5; a possible D gene is TRBD2 (6 bases). Trimming pared 6 bases from V and 4 bases from J, leaving 18 bases between. Germline V lookup: CDR1 SGHAT, CDR2 FQNNGV. This CDR3 contains 15 residues. Here the CDR3 DNA reads TGTGCCAGCAGTCTAAGGCGGGGCAGAGGAGAGACCCAGTACTTC. Translated, it gives CASSLRRGRGETQYF.

The chain joins TRBV7-9 to TRBJ2-4; D might be TRBD2 (5 bases). Germline CDR1 reads SEHNR; CDR2 reads FQNEAQ (reference sequence). CDR3 length: 16 amino acids. The V and J ends lost 1 base and 1 base respectively, with 11 bases between them. CDR3 protein: CASSLESPGAKNIQYF. In nucleotides, the CDR3 is TGTGCCAGCAGCTTAGAATCTCCGGGGGCCAAAAACATTCAGTACTTC.

This rearrangement joins TRBV10-3 to TRBJ2-7; unclear D gene. Trimming shortened V by 3 bases and J by 0 bases, and 12 bases separated the two germline ends. The CDR3 loop spans 15 amino acids. Germline loops: CDR1 ENHRY, CDR2 SYGVKD. This CDR3 is CAISDPVSNSYEQYF. The CDR3 DNA follows: TGTGCCATCAGTGACCCTGTTAGCAACTCCTACGAGCAGTACTTC.

The chain links TRBV30 to TRBJ2-7; TRBD2 might be the D (6 bases). The ends were cut back, 7 bases at V and 2 bases at J, with 15 bases in the middle. This CDR3 spans 13 amino acids. CDR1 GTSNPN and CDR2 SVGIG come from the germline V gene (reference sequence). The CDR3 DNA is TGTGCCTCCTGGACGGGGGTCGCCTACGAGCAGTACTTC. It specifies CASWTGVAYEQYF.

This clone came up a few times. The genes are TRBV6-5 and TRBJ1-1, with TRBD1 as a possible D gene (5 bases). Germline V gives CDR1 MNHEY, CDR2 SVGAGI. This CDR3 comprises 13 residues. Trimming removed 8 bases at V and 11 bases at J, with 21 bases between. Written as DNA, the CDR3 is TGTGCCAGCTCCCAGGGACCTTCAGTGGGGGCTTTCTTT. It yields the protein CASSQGPSVGAFF.

The V call is TRBV5-1, the J call TRBJ1-1; unclear D gene. The CDR3 contains 15 residues. Germline CDR1 SGHRS, CDR2 YFSETQ. V was trimmed by 2 bases and J by 2 bases, leaving 13 bases between them. This CDR3 is CASSFVVRENTEAFF. CDR3 in DNA: TGCGCCAGCAGCTTTGTGGTGAGGGAAAACACTGAAGCTTTCTTT.

This clone was counted only a few times. The gene calls are TRBV5-4 and TRBJ1-1; possibly TRBD1 for D (5 bases). Trimming stripped 0 bases from V and 4 bases from J, with 16 bases between. The germline gives CDR1 SGHNT, CDR2 YYREEE (reference sequence). This CDR3 region has 16 residues. CDR3 loop: CASSLASVGAGTEAFF. CDR3 coding DNA: TGTGCCAGCAGCTTGGCCTCGGTAGGGGCAGGCACTGAAGCTTTCTTT.

The chain has TRBV5-1 and TRBJ2-5, with D maybe TRBD2 (6 bases). The better agreement between TRBJ2-7 and the DNA end casts doubt on the J call. Germline CDR1 SGHRS, CDR2 YFSETQ. This CDR3 has 12 amino acids. In nucleotides, the CDR3 is TGCGCCAGTACCGGGAGTTCCTACGAGCAGTACTTC. This sequence encodes CASTGSSYEQYF.

V gene TRBV2 combines with J gene TRBJ1-2; D is undetermined. CDR1 and CDR2 from the germline V gene are SNHLY and FYNNEI. There are 14 residues in the CDR3. V lost 5 bases, J lost 3 bases, and 13 bases lay in between. The CDR3 DNA reads TGTGCCAGCAGTAAGACTCTACTAGACTATGGCTACACCTTC. Translating it yields CASSKTLLDYGYTF.

The chain carries TRBV5-6 and TRBJ2-5, with D possibly matching TRBD2 (5 bases). CDR3 length: 13 residues. CDR1 and CDR2 from the germline V gene are SGHDT and YYEEEE. V was trimmed by 2 bases and J by 4 bases, leaving 9 bases between them. CDR3 sequence reads: CASSFGNLETQYF. The CDR3 coding sequence is TGTGCCAGCAGCTTCGGGAATCTAGAGACCCAGTACTTC.

This chain uses TRBV10-3 with TRBJ2-1; a weak D match, TRBD2 (7 bases). The V end lost 4 bases, the J end lost 10 bases, and 20 bases lay between the germline ends. CDR3 length: 15 residues. Germline values: CDR1 ENHRY, CDR2 SYGVKD. The CDR3 loop is CAISGRGTISLEQFF. The CDR3, as DNA: TGTGCCATCAGTGGAAGGGGGACTATCTCTCTCGAGCAGTTCTTC.

The chain uses TRBV6-5 and TRBJ1-1, with D hard to call. V was trimmed by 5 bases and J by 1 base, leaving 11 bases between them. Germline V gene data show CDR1 as MNHEY and CDR2 as SVGAGI. This CDR3 is built from 14 residues. CDR3 nucleotide sequence: TGTGCCAGCAGTATCCGGACGGCGAACACTGAAGCTTTCTTT. Translation gives CASSIRTANTEAFF.

The chain couples TRBV19 to TRBJ1-1; D gene unclear. Looked up from germline, CDR1 is LNHDA and CDR2 is SQIVND (reference sequence). V shed 1 base and J shed 7 bases, with 10 bases lying between them. The CDR3 is 13 residues long. CDR3 sequence: CASSIVAGYEAFF. CDR3 nucleotide sequence: TGTGCCAGTAGTATAGTCGCAGGTTATGAAGCTTTCTTT.

This chain joins TRBV19 and TRBJ1-1; D call uncertain. The ends were cut back, 2 bases at V and 6 bases at J, with 10 bases in the middle. The length of the CDR3 is 13 residues. Germline CDR1 and CDR2: LNHDA and SQIVND (reference sequence). CDR3: CASSIQRSPEAFF. Written as DNA, the CDR3 is TGTGCCAGTAGTATACAACGGAGCCCTGAAGCTTTCTTT.

The chain has TRBV5-4 and TRBJ2-7, with 11 bases matching TRBD2. CDR1 and CDR2 from the germline V gene are SGHNT and YYREEE (reference sequence). V lost 4 bases, J lost 6 bases, and 9 bases stayed unmatched. This CDR3 has 15 amino acids. CDR3 sequence reads: CASSPTSGTVREQYF. The DNA for the CDR3 is TGTGCCAGCAGCCCGACTAGCGGGACAGTTCGCGAGCAGTACTTC.

V is TRBV14 and J is TRBJ2-3, with 7 positions matching TRBD1. J gave up 0 bases and V 4 bases, and 4 bases lay outside the gene matches. The germline V gene encodes CDR1 SGHDN and CDR2 FVKESK. This CDR3 contains 15 residues. The DNA of the CDR3 is TGTGCCAGCAGCCCCTTGGACAGGAGCACAGATACGCAGTATTTT. Translation: CASSPLDRSTDTQYF.